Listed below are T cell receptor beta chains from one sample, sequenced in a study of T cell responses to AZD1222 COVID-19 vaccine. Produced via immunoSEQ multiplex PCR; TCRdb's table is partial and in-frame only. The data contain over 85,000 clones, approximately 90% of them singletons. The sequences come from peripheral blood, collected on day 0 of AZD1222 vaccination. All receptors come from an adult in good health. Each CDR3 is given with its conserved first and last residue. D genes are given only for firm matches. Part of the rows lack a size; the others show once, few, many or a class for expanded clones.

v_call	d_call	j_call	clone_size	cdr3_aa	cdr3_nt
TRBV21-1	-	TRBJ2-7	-	CASSKDLYEQYF	TGTGCCAGCAGCAAAGACCTCTACGAGCAGTACTTC
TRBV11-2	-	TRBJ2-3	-	CASSSSGPTQYF	TGTGCCAGCAGCTCTTCGGGCCCTACGCAGTATTTT
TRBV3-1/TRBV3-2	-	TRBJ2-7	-	CASSQRRLYEQYF	TGTGCCAGCAGCCAGAGGAGGCTCTACGAGCAGTACTTC
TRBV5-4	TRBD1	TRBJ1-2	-	CASATGGADVHYGYTF	TGTGCCAGCGCAACAGGGGGCGCGGATGTTCACTATGGCTACACCTTC
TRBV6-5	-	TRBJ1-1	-	CASKTQGSRGTEAFF	TGTGCCAGCAAAACTCAGGGGTCAAGGGGCACTGAAGCTTTCTTT
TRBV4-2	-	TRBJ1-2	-	CASSQGGGGMGDGYTF	TGTGCCAGCAGCCAAGGAGGTGGAGGGATGGGGGATGGCTACACCTTC
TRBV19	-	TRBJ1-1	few	CASNPVPWAGAFF	TGTGCCAGTAACCCGGTGCCCTGGGCGGGAGCTTTCTTT
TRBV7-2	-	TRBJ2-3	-	CASSRAGAVSTDTQYF	TGTGCCAGCAGCCGCGCGGGGGCCGTAAGCACAGATACGCAGTATTTT
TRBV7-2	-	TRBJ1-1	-	CASSPTGSLNTEAFF	TGTGCCAGCAGCCCAACAGGGAGCTTGAACACTGAAGCTTTCTTT
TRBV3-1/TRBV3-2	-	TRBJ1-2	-	CASSPTKGANYGYTF	TGTGCCAGCAGCCCCACAAAGGGGGCTAACTATGGCTACACCTTC
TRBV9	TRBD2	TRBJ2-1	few	CASSVEVLAGGNEQFF	TGTGCCAGCAGCGTAGAGGTGTTAGCGGGGGGCAATGAGCAGTTCTTC
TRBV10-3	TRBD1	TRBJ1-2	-	CAISDPRQGSYGYTF	TGTGCCATCAGTGACCCGAGACAGGGGAGTTATGGCTACACCTTC
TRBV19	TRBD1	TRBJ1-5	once	CASRGTGGSQPQHF	TGTGCCAGTAGGGGGACAGGGGGATCTCAGCCCCAGCATTTT
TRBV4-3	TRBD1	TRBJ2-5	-	CASSPRDRVGETQYF	TGCGCCAGCAGCCCCCGGGACAGGGTGGGAGAGACCCAGTACTTC
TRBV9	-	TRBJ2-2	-	CASSVDLTGELFF	TGTGCCAGCAGCGTAGACTTGACCGGGGAGCTGTTTTTT
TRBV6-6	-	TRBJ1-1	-	CASSYEPKQGNTEAFF	TGTGCCAGCAGTTATGAACCAAAACAGGGGAACACTGAAGCTTTCTTT
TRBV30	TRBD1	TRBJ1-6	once	CACGTPRDSNSPLHF	TGTGCCTGCGGAACACCCCGGGACAGTAATTCACCCCTCCACTTT
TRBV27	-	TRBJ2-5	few	CASSLIRGQKTQYF	TGTGCCAGCAGTTTAATCCGCGGACAGAAGACCCAGTACTTC
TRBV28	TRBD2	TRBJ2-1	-	CASSSAGGYNEQFF	TGTGCCAGCAGTTCGGCGGGGGGCTACAATGAGCAGTTCTTC
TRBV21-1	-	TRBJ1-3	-	CASSLRGPGNTIYF	TGTGCCAGCAGCCTCCGGGGGCCTGGAAACACCATATATTTT
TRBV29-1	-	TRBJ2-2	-	CSVGRTANTGELFF	TGCAGCGTGGGTCGGACGGCGAACACCGGGGAGCTGTTTTTT
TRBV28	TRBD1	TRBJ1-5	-	CASNKDRAQPQHF	TGTGCCAGCAATAAAGACAGGGCTCAGCCCCAGCATTTT
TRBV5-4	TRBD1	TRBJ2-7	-	CASSFKDRVYEQYF	TGTGCCAGCAGTTTTAAGGACAGGGTCTACGAGCAGTACTTC
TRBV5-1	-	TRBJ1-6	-	CASSPGEGESPLHF	TGCGCCAGCAGCCCTGGCGAGGGAGAGTCACCCCTCCACTTT
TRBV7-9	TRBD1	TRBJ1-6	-	CASSLGSGGNSPLHF	TGTGCCAGCAGCTTAGGGTCAGGGGGTAATTCACCCCTCCACTTT
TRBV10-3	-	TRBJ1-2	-	CAIMEFDGSRGYTF	TGTGCCATCATGGAGTTCGACGGCTCACGGGGCTACACCTTC
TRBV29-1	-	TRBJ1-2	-	CSVDLLKKWEGDGYTF	TGCAGCGTTGACCTTCTTAAAAAGTGGGAGGGAGATGGCTACACCTTC